One sample yielded the 7 T cell receptor beta chains listed below, sequenced in a study of T cell responses to AZD1222 COVID-19 vaccine. Profiled with immunoSEQ multiplex PCR; TCRdb holds only in-frame clones, not every one. The data contain fewer than 200,000 clones, around 88% of them singletons. The material was peripheral blood, obtained on day 0 of AZD1222 vaccination. These receptors originate from an adult in good health.

This clone has just a few counts. The gene calls are TRBV20-1 and TRBJ2-1, with D tentatively TRBD1 (6 bases). V was pared by 7 bases and J by 8 bases, with 12 bases between. Germline CDR1 DFQATT, CDR2 SNEGSKA (reference sequence). The CDR3 contains 11 residues. CDR3 DNA: TGCAGTGTCAAGAAGGGGGATGAGCAGTTCTTC. Translating gives CSVKKGDEQFF.

The chain joins TRBV3-1 (or the pseudogene TRBV3-2) to TRBJ2-1, with 8 nucleotides matching TRBD2. The CDR3 has 12 residues. The V and J ends lost 9 bases and 5 bases, in that order; junction bases with no gene match: 3. Germline V gene lookup returns CDR1 LGHDT and CDR2 YNNKEL (reference sequence). CDR3 DNA sequence: TGTGCCAGTAGCGGGGCGAACAATGAGCAGTTCTTC. Its translation: CASSGANNEQFF.

The chain links TRBV24-1 to TRBJ2-1, with D hard to call. Trimming left V 1 base short and J 6 bases short, with 3 bases between. CDR3 length: 12 residues. Germline V CDR1 and CDR2: KGHDR, SFDVKD. The CDR3 protein is CATSDFGNEQFF. As DNA, the CDR3 is TGTGCCACCAGTGATTTTGGCAATGAGCAGTTCTTC.

This chain uses TRBV3-1 (or the pseudogene TRBV3-2) with TRBJ1-1; tentative D call: TRBD1 (5 bases). Germline loops: CDR1 LGHDT, CDR2 YNNKEL (reference sequence). V was cut by 2 bases and J by 5 bases, with 18 bases left in between. The CDR3 totals 16 residues. The CDR3 sequence is CASSQRGSGRRTEAFF. The CDR3 DNA follows: TGTGCCAGCAGCCAAAGGGGATCGGGGCGGAGGACTGAAGCTTTCTTT.

This chain uses TRBV6-5 with TRBJ1-6; 9 nucleotides align to TRBD1. The V gene's germline CDR1 is MNHEY and CDR2 SVGAGI. V gave up 2 bases and J gave up 11 bases; unmatched junction bases: 10. The CDR3 loop spans 16 amino acids. The DNA of the CDR3 is TGTGCCAGCAGTTACGGGGGGACAGGGAGGTTAGCACCCCTCCACTTT. Protein: CASSYGGTGRLAPLHF.

The V gene is TRBV7-2, the J gene TRBJ1-2, with D tentatively TRBD1 (6 bases). Trimming stripped 5 bases from V and 2 bases from J, with 12 bases between. This CDR3 is built from 14 residues. Germline V lookup: CDR1 SGHTA, CDR2 FQGNSA. In DNA, the CDR3 is TGTGCCAGCAGCGCCGGGACAAAGAACTATGGCTACACCTTC. This encodes CASSAGTKNYGYTF.

Comment on this clone: The sample contains more than one DNA sequence encoding this CDR3. This chain joins TRBV9 and TRBJ2-1, with 7 bases matching TRBD2. Germline-derived CDR1 and CDR2 are SGDLS and YYNGEE. This CDR3 comprises 15 residues. V lost 0 bases, J lost 2 bases, and 2 bases stayed unmatched. CDR3 in amino acids: CASSVVAGAYNEQFF. The DNA of the CDR3 is TGTGCCAGCAGCGTAGTTGCGGGGGCCTACAATGAGCAGTTCTTC.